These 28 T cell receptor beta chains were all obtained from the same sample, sequenced in a study of blood T cell repertoires in COVID-19. The data were produced by immunoSEQ multiplex PCR, yet TCRdb's version contains in-frame clones alone and is incomplete. The sample consists of some 130,000 clones, approximately 89% of them appearing once. The sample comprised peripheral blood. All receptors come from a human donor in a cohort sampled during active COVID-19.

This sequence joins TRBV7-3 and TRBJ2-1; 13 positions match TRBD2. Per germline, CDR1 SGHTA and CDR2 FQGTGA. J gave up 8 bases and V 6 bases, and 10 bases lay outside the gene matches. The CDR3 consists of 16 residues. CDR3 in amino acids: CASRDPGTSGADEQFF. The CDR3, as DNA: TGTGCCAGCAGGGACCCCGGGACTAGCGGGGCCGATGAGCAGTTCTTC.

This clone was seen only a few times. The chain links TRBV12-3 or TRBV12-4 to TRBJ2-3; 8 positions agree with TRBD2. The CDR3 totals 13 residues. The V and J ends lost 7 bases and 6 bases, in that order; junction bases with no gene match: 6. The CDR3 here is CASNPAGDDTQYF. CDR3 coding DNA: TGTGCCAGCAATCCAGCGGGAGACGATACGCAGTATTTT.

This chain uses TRBV18 with TRBJ2-1, with TRBD1 matching over 8 bases. The CDR3 runs 16 residues. CDR1 is KGHSH, CDR2 LQKENI, per germline. V lost 3 bases and J lost 5; bases outside the gene matches: 9. The CDR3 is CASSPYRTGSDNEQFF. In DNA form, the CDR3 reads TGTGCCAGCTCACCGTATCGGACAGGGTCAGACAATGAGCAGTTCTTC.

The V gene is TRBV7-9, the J gene TRBJ1-1, with D possibly TRBD1 on 5 matching bases. The V end was cut by 4 bases, the J end by 1 base, with 13 bases between. The V gene's germline CDR1 is SEHNR and CDR2 FQNEAQ (reference sequence). The CDR3 spans 15 residues. Written as DNA, the CDR3 is TGTGCCAGCAGCTCACATTGGGGCTCGAACACTGAAGCTTTCTTT. This translates into CASSSHWGSNTEAFF.

The V and J genes are TRBV6-5 and TRBJ2-1, with TRBD2 identical over 10 bases. The CDR3 loop spans 15 amino acids. The junction had 10 bases not matched to a gene; V was cut back by 7 bases and J by 7 bases. Germline-derived CDR1 and CDR2 are MNHEY and SVGAGI. The CDR3 protein is CASNQAGGPLNEQFF. The CDR3 nucleotides read TGTGCCAGCAACCAAGCGGGAGGGCCATTAAATGAGCAGTTCTTC.

This clone has only one observation. CDR3 coding DNA: TGTGCCAGCAGTGAAGGCCTTGACACGGTCCTAAATGGCTACACCTTC. Protein sequence: CASSEGLDTVLNGYTF. The chain couples TRBV6-1 to TRBJ1-2, with D hard to call. The CDR3 is 16 residues long. V was pared by 1 base and J by 6 bases, with 18 bases between. Germline lookup yields CDR1 MNHNS and CDR2 SASEGT.

The gene calls are TRBV5-1 and TRBJ1-1, with a tentative D call TRBD1 (5 bases). Germline V gene sequence: CDR1 SGHRS, CDR2 YFSETQ. The length of the CDR3 is 15 residues. The germline V and J ends were trimmed by 0 bases and 0 bases, with 9 bases remaining between them. CDR3 in DNA: TGCGCCAGCAGCTTGGAAGGGGTGCTGAACACTGAAGCTTTCTTT. Residues: CASSLEGVLNTEAFF. Filled out from reference TRBV5-1 and TRBJ1-1, the complete variable domain reads KAGVTQTPRYLIKTRGQQVTLSCSPISGHRSVSWYQQTPGQGLQFLFEYFSETQRNKGNFPGRFSGRQFSNSRSEMNVSTLELGDSALYLCASSLEGVLNTEAFFGQGTRLTVV.

This chain connects TRBV6-4 to TRBJ1-1; D uncertain. Germline V gives CDR1 MRHNA, CDR2 SNTAGT. The CDR3 spans 11 residues. The V end was cut by 9 bases, the J end by 2 bases, with 7 bases between. DNA of the CDR3: TGTGCCAGATATAGTAACACTGAAGCTTTCTTT. Translation: CARYSNTEAFF.

This chain joins TRBV15 and TRBJ1-4, with D unclear. V was clipped by 8 bases and J by 4 bases, with 11 bases between them. Germline V lookup: CDR1 LNHNV, CDR2 YYDKDF (reference sequence). The CDR3 is made up of 13 amino acids. The CDR3, as DNA: TGTGCCACCTTTGACATACGTAATGAAAAACTGTTTTTT. It specifies CATFDIRNEKLFF.

The CDR3 coding sequence is TGTGCCAGCAGCCCGACGCGGTTAATCAACTATGGCTACACCTTC. It codes for CASSPTRLINYGYTF. V is TRBV7-9 and J is TRBJ1-2, with no clear D. In germline, CDR1 is SEHNR, CDR2 FQNEAQ (reference sequence). V was trimmed by 5 bases and J by 2 bases, leaving 15 bases between them. This CDR3 spans 15 amino acids.

This chain uses TRBV6-2 or TRBV6-3 with TRBJ2-1; 7 nucleotides align to TRBD2. Germline V CDR1 and CDR2: MNHEY, SVGEGT. Trimming took 0 bases from V and 8 from J; bases not matched to a gene: 7. This CDR3 has 15 residues. This chain's CDR3 is CASSYSGGGPYEQFF. Here the CDR3 DNA reads TGTGCCAGCAGTTACTCGGGGGGAGGGCCGTATGAGCAGTTCTTC.

This clone was recorded once. V gene TRBV2 combines with J gene TRBJ2-5; D is perhaps TRBD1 (5 bases). Trimming left V 4 bases short and J 4 bases short, with 16 bases between. The CDR3 loop spans 15 amino acids. Germline V gives CDR1 SNHLY, CDR2 FYNNEI. CDR3 amino acids: CASSVRGTKGETQYF. The CDR3 DNA is TGTGCCAGCAGTGTTAGGGGAACCAAGGGAGAGACCCAGTACTTC.

This clone was picked up a small number of times. The chain has TRBV5-1 and TRBJ2-3, with TRBD2 identical over 11 bases. V lost 1 base and J lost 4; bases outside the gene matches: 11. Germline V gene sequence: CDR1 SGHRS, CDR2 YFSETQ. The CDR3 runs to 18 residues. The CDR3 DNA follows: TGCGCCAGCAGCTTGTATAGCGGGGGGGCTGCTTATTCAGATACGCAGTATTTT. Encoded protein: CASSLYSGGAAYSDTQYF.

This sequence joins TRBV9 and TRBJ2-3, with D tentatively TRBD2 (7 bases). V lost 6 bases, J lost 14 bases, and 16 bases lay in between. This CDR3 is built from 11 residues. Germline CDR1 reads SGDLS; CDR2 reads YYNGEE. CDR3 DNA: TGTGCCAGCAAAGGGGCGGGGGCGGTGTATTTT. It specifies CASKGAGAVYF.

This clone was detected only once. J is TRBJ2-1 and V is TRBV24-1; TRBD2 might be the D (5 bases). This CDR3 has 13 amino acids. Germline V gives CDR1 KGHDR, CDR2 SFDVKD. Between the trimmed V and J ends, which lost 8 bases and 7 bases, there was a span of 14 bases. CDR3 bases: TGTGCCACCACCTCCCCGGGATGGAATGAGCAGTTCTTC. This encodes CATTSPGWNEQFF.

The DNA for the CDR3 is TGTGCCATCAGTTTGACTAGCGGGGGTCACAATGAGCAGTTCTTC. This gives the protein CAISLTSGGHNEQFF. The V and J genes are TRBV10-3 and TRBJ2-1; 12 bases line up with TRBD2. The CDR3 contains 15 residues. The germline gives CDR1 ENHRY, CDR2 SYGVKD. Unmatched junction bases numbered 4, after V lost 5 bases and J lost 5 bases.

The chain uses TRBV9 and TRBJ2-1; weak D call: TRBD1 (6 bases). Trimming shortened V by 0 bases and J by 9 bases, and 7 bases separated the two germline ends. The CDR3 loop spans 12 amino acids. Looked up from germline, CDR1 is SGDLS and CDR2 is YYNGEE. The CDR3 is CASSVGGGEQFF. In DNA, the CDR3 is TGTGCCAGCAGCGTAGGAGGGGGTGAGCAGTTCTTC. Drawing the rest from reference TRBV9 and TRBJ2-1, the complete variable domain is DSGVTQTPKHLITATGQRVTLRCSPRSGDLSVYWYQQSLDQGLQFLIQYYNGEERAKGNILERFSAQQFPDLHSELNLSSLELGDSALYFCASSVGGGEQFFGPGTRLTVL.

The genes are TRBV21-1 and TRBJ2-3; the table gives TRBD2 as D, unverified against the DNA. TRBV21-1 is termed a pseudogene. The CDR3 consists of 11 residues. The CDR3 DNA sequence: TGTGCCAGCAGCATTCTAGATACGCAGTATTTT. Protein product: CASSILDTQYF.

The V call is TRBV6-2 or TRBV6-3, the J call TRBJ2-2, with D tentatively TRBD2 (6 bases). Trimming took 4 bases from V and 2 from J, leaving 20 bases between them. Per germline, CDR1 MNHEY and CDR2 SVGEGT. CDR3 length: 18 amino acids. The CDR3 coding sequence is TGTGCCAGCAGTTCCCCCATAGATCTAGCGAAAAACACCGGGGAGCTGTTTTTT. It is translated as CASSSPIDLAKNTGELFF.

The chain joins TRBV5-6 to TRBJ2-1, with TRBD2 matching over 9 bases. Germline CDR1 is SGHDT and CDR2 is YYEEEE. The V gene end was trimmed by 7 bases and the J gene end by 0 bases; junction bases not matched to a gene: 17. The CDR3 length is 19 residues. CDR3 coding DNA: TGTGCCAGCCGCAGGACCGGGACTAGCCCCATGAGCTCCTACAATGAGCAGTTCTTC. It encodes CASRRTGTSPMSSYNEQFF. Full variable domain (missing parts from reference TRBV5-6 and TRBJ2-1): DAGVTQSPTHLIKTRGQQVTLRCSPKSGHDTVSWYQQALGQGPQFIFQYYEEEERQRGNFPDRFSGHQFPNYSSELNVNALLLGDSALYLCASRRTGTSPMSSYNEQFFGPGTRLTVL.

This rearrangement joins TRBV2 to TRBJ1-2, with D unresolved. The length of the CDR3 is 13 residues. The germline V gene encodes CDR1 SNHLY and CDR2 FYNNEI. V shed 7 bases and J shed 4 bases, with 13 bases lying between them. CDR3: CASTIGLTYGYTF. The CDR3 nucleotides read TGTGCCAGCACGATCGGGTTGACCTATGGCTACACCTTC. Full variable domain (missing parts from reference TRBV2 and TRBJ1-2): EPEVTQTPSHQVTQMGQEVILRCVPISNHLYFYWYRQILGQKVEFLVSFYNNEISEKSEIFDDQFSVERPDGSNFTLKIRSTKLEDSAMYFCASTIGLTYGYTFGSGTRLTVV.

V usage is TRBV15 and J usage is TRBJ1-6; 8 bases are a match to TRBD1. Trimming removed 3 bases from V and 0 bases from J; junction bases left unmatched: 4. CDR3 length: 17 amino acids. Germline lookup yields CDR1 LNHNV and CDR2 YYDKDF (reference sequence). The CDR3 DNA follows: TGTGCCACCAGCAGTACAGGGGGGAGCTCCTATAATTCACCCCTCCACTTT. This sequence encodes CATSSTGGSSYNSPLHF.

The chain has TRBV9 and TRBJ1-3; D is undetermined. Germline CDR1 reads SGDLS; CDR2 reads YYNGEE. The CDR3 has 15 amino acids. The V and J ends lost 4 bases and 2 bases respectively, with 13 bases between them. The CDR3 loop reads CASSSRGSPGNTIYF. As DNA, the CDR3 is TGTGCCAGCAGCTCTAGAGGAAGCCCTGGAAACACCATATATTTT. The entire variable domain, with the rest obtained from reference TRBV9 and TRBJ1-3, is as follows: DSGVTQTPKHLITATGQRVTLRCSPRSGDLSVYWYQQSLDQGLQFLIQYYNGEERAKGNILERFSAQQFPDLHSELNLSSLELGDSALYFCASSSRGSPGNTIYFGEGSWLTVV.

V is TRBV30 and J is TRBJ1-3, with a tentative D call TRBD1 (6 bases). V lost 1 base and J lost 1, with 8 bases in between. The CDR3 is 14 residues long. Germline loops: CDR1 GTSNPN, CDR2 SVGIG (reference sequence). The CDR3 DNA follows: TGTGCCTGGAGTGCTACAGGGTCTGGAAACACCATATATTTT. Its protein product is CAWSATGSGNTIYF. Variable domain in full (rest from reference TRBV30 and TRBJ1-3): SQTIHQWPATLVQPVGSPLSLECTVEGTSNPNLYWYRQAAGRGLQLLFYSVGIGQISSEVPQNLSASRPQDRQFILSSKKLLLSDSGFYLCAWSATGSGNTIYFGEGSWLTVV.

The chain links TRBV7-9 to TRBJ2-1, with D possibly being TRBD2 (6 bases). CDR3 length: 16 amino acids. Germline lookup yields CDR1 SEHNR and CDR2 FQNEAQ (reference sequence). V lost 5 bases to trimming and J lost 3 bases, with 17 bases between them. The CDR3 reads CASSRRRGVFYNEQFF. CDR3 bases: TGTGCCAGCAGCCGCAGGAGGGGCGTTTTCTACAATGAGCAGTTCTTC.

CDR3 region: CASSQVLANEQFF. In nucleotides, the CDR3 is TGTGCCAGCAGCCAAGTTTTGGCCAATGAGCAGTTCTTC. This chain uses TRBV14 with TRBJ2-1; D is unresolved. The germline V gene encodes CDR1 SGHDN and CDR2 FVKESK. The V and J ends lost 1 base and 6 bases respectively, with 7 bases between them. CDR3 size: 13 residues.

V gene TRBV5-4 combines with J gene TRBJ2-1, with D perhaps TRBD1 (6 bases). This CDR3 is 15 amino acids long. V lost 4 bases and J lost 7, with 18 bases in between. CDR1 is SGHNT and CDR2 is YYREEE in the germline V gene (reference sequence). This chain's CDR3 is CASSNTGTQRNEQFF. In DNA form, the CDR3 reads TGTGCCAGCAGCAACACAGGGACCCAGAGGAATGAGCAGTTCTTC.

V usage is TRBV7-9 and J usage is TRBJ1-3, with a tentative D call TRBD1 (5 bases). Germline V gene sequence: CDR1 SEHNR, CDR2 FQNEAQ (reference sequence). The CDR3 is 15 amino acids. The ends were cut back, 4 bases at V and 3 bases at J, with 13 bases in the middle. In DNA form, the CDR3 reads TGTGCCAGCAGCTCCCTGGTCAGGGATGGAAACACCATATATTTT. This gives the protein CASSSLVRDGNTIYF.